Shown below are 23 T cell receptor beta chains from a single sample sequenced in a study of T cell repertoires in cytomegalovirus infection. The antigens of these receptors remain unknown. TCRdb re-derived calls from the reads in MiXCR, one entry per CDR3 protein. Altogether roughly 800,000 distinct CDR3 sequences are present, about 28% being singletons, with the ten largest covering 10% to 15%. Sequences were derived from cultured CD8+ T cells from PBMCs, sampled from culture after CMV antigen stimulation. The receptors were gathered from a human donor in good health (CMV status not recorded). Some clones in this sample may be carry-over from other donors' samples.

This clonotype has only a few counts. The J gene is TRBJ2-3, the V gene TRBV10-3, with 10 bases that match TRBD2. V lost 6 bases, J lost 6 bases, and 9 bases stayed unmatched. Germline V lookup: CDR1 ENHRY, CDR2 SYGVKD. The CDR3 length is 15 residues. The CDR3 DNA sequence: TGTGCCATCAGGACCTCTAGCGGGGGTCGGGATACGCAGTATTTT. Encoded protein: CAIRTSSGGRDTQYF.

This clonotype was observed a few times. V usage is TRBV7-6 and J usage is TRBJ2-1; the D call may be TRBD1 or TRBD2 (5 bases each). Per germline, CDR1 SGHVS and CDR2 FNYEAQ. This CDR3 region has 16 residues. The V gene lost 5 bases and the J gene lost 6 bases, with 20 bases spanning the gap. As DNA, the CDR3 is TGTGCCAGCAGCAAGGCTGGGACCAGAACGACCAATGAGCAGTTCTTC. It translates to CASSKAGTRTTNEQFF.

The table lists this clonotype with a few counts. The rearrangement joins TRBV19 to TRBJ1-1, with a tentative D call TRBD1 (5 bases). Germline lookup yields CDR1 LNHDA and CDR2 SQIVND (reference sequence). The CDR3 loop spans 14 amino acids. V lost 6 bases and J 0 bases, leaving 11 bases between the germline ends. CDR3 bases: TGTGCCAGTAGCCCGACAGCTTTGAACACTGAAGCTTTCTTT. Its protein is CASSPTALNTEAFF.

V gene TRBV29-1 combines with J gene TRBJ2-5; 11 positions match TRBD1. V shed 6 bases and J 5 bases; nucleotides not matched to a gene: 11. The germline V gene has CDR1 SQVTM and CDR2 ANQGSEA. CDR3 length: 15 residues. CDR3 sequence: CSVGNRDRGIETQYF. The CDR3 DNA is TGCAGCGTAGGGAACCGGGACAGGGGGATCGAGACCCAGTACTTC.

This chain joins TRBV5-6 and TRBJ2-5; D unresolved. Germline V lookup: CDR1 SGHDT, CDR2 YYEEEE. This CDR3 has 17 amino acids. V was trimmed by 0 bases and J by 5 bases, leaving 20 bases between them. The CDR3 region has the DNA TGTGCCAGCAGCTTGGCCTTAGTCCGCGCCATGGGGGAGACCCAGTACTTC. Translating it yields CASSLALVRAMGETQYF.

J is TRBJ2-1 and V is TRBV4-1, with 8 bases aligning to TRBD2. CDR1 is MGHRA, CDR2 YSYEKL, per germline. V lost 0 bases and J lost 5; bases outside the gene matches: 3. The CDR3 is 15 amino acids. DNA for the CDR3: TGCGCCAGCAGCCAAGAGGAGCGGGGGAACAATGAGCAGTTCTTC. Translation: CASSQEERGNNEQFF.

This clonotype was seen just once. The CDR3 protein is CASSISGAGGNTEAFF. The CDR3 nucleotides are TGTGCCAGTAGTATATCTGGTGCGGGTGGGAACACTGAAGCTTTCTTT. The chain joins TRBV19 to TRBJ1-1, with D uncertain. V lost 2 bases, J lost 1 base, and 14 bases lay in between. The germline gives CDR1 LNHDA, CDR2 SQIVND (reference sequence). The CDR3 covers 16 residues.

This chain links TRBV7-6 with TRBJ1-1, with TRBD1 matching 7 bases. V lost 4 bases and J lost 2; bases outside the gene matches: 10. Germline V gene data show CDR1 as SGHVS and CDR2 as FNYEAQ. This CDR3 has 16 amino acids. DNA of the CDR3: TGTGCCAGCAGCTCCATGGGAGGGACAGCTAACACTGAAGCTTTCTTT. Amino acids: CASSSMGGTANTEAFF.

This clonotype was detected only a few times. V and J are TRBV5-8 and TRBJ2-1; the match to TRBD1 covers 7 bases. Per the germline V gene, CDR1 is SGHTS and CDR2 is YDEGEE. The length of the CDR3 is 16 residues. V trimming: 5 bases; J trimming: 5 bases; junction bases outside the gene matches: 13. CDR3 sequence: CASRLMATGANNEQFF. CDR3 bases: TGTGCCAGCAGGTTAATGGCTACAGGGGCGAACAATGAGCAGTTCTTC.

A few counts support this clonotype. The chain recombines TRBV5-6 with TRBJ1-2; the D is unclear. There are 15 residues in the CDR3. Germline values: CDR1 SGHDT, CDR2 YYEEEE. Trimming took 2 bases from V and 0 from J, leaving 11 bases between them. In nucleotides, the CDR3 is TGTGCCAGCAGCTTACGGCCCTCTCCTAACTATGGCTACACCTTC. This translates into CASSLRPSPNYGYTF.

J is TRBJ2-3 and V is TRBV19, with 8 bases that match TRBD1. The CDR3 runs 16 residues. The V and J ends lost 5 bases and 0 bases, in that order; junction bases with no gene match: 7. Looked up from germline, CDR1 is LNHDA and CDR2 is SQIVND (reference sequence). The CDR3 here is CASSLQGALSTDTQYF. CDR3 coding DNA: TGTGCCAGTAGTCTTCAGGGGGCCCTTAGCACAGATACGCAGTATTTT.

V usage is TRBV27 and J usage is TRBJ2-1; 8 positions agree with TRBD1. This CDR3 has 14 amino acids. J was trimmed by 7 bases and V by 3 bases; bases with no gene match: 5. Looked up from germline, CDR1 is MNHEY and CDR2 is SMNVEV (reference sequence). This CDR3 is CASSFSRGLNEQFF. DNA of the CDR3: TGTGCCAGCAGTTTTAGCAGGGGGCTGAATGAGCAGTTCTTC.

This clonotype was seen a few times. This chain connects TRBV4-2 to TRBJ2-2, with no clear D. CDR1 LGHNA and CDR2 YNFKEQ come from the germline V gene. V lost 0 bases and J 4 bases, leaving 9 bases between the germline ends. The CDR3 is 15 residues long. CDR3 coding DNA: TGTGCCAGCAGCCAAGATCTGTATAGCACCGGGGAGCTGTTTTTT. This codes for CASSQDLYSTGELFF.

This chain links TRBV25-1 with TRBJ2-3; TRBD2 aligns across 10 bases. The CDR3 sequence is 16 residues long. With 1 base clipped from V and 0 bases from J, the junction kept 1 base outside the gene matches. Germline-derived CDR1 and CDR2 are MGHDK and SYGVNS. The DNA for the CDR3 is TGTGCCAGCAGTGAATGGACTAGCGGAAGCACAGATACGCAGTATTTT. Translating it yields CASSEWTSGSTDTQYF.

The V and J genes are TRBV6-1 and TRBJ2-7; maybe TRBD2 (6 bases). Germline lookup yields CDR1 MNHNS and CDR2 SASEGT. CDR3 length: 15 residues. The V end lost 8 bases, the J end lost 5 bases, and 22 bases lay between the germline ends. As DNA, the CDR3 is TGTGCCAGCTCCCTGGAGGGCACCTTAGGCGACGAGCAGTACTTC. Protein product: CASSLEGTLGDEQYF.

The chain combines TRBV6-2 or TRBV6-3 with TRBJ2-5; 12 bases align to TRBD1. Germline V CDR1 and CDR2: MNHEY, SVGEGT. V lost 10 bases to trimming and J lost 2 bases; unmatched junction nucleotides: 8. This CDR3 has 15 amino acids. The chain's CDR3 is CAIWDRGRGQETQYF. DNA of the CDR3: TGTGCCATCTGGGACAGGGGGCGGGGGCAAGAGACCCAGTACTTC.

The V and J genes are TRBV12-3 or TRBV12-4 and TRBJ1-2, with D possibly matching TRBD1 (6 bases). V gave up 5 bases and J gave up 8 bases, with 18 bases separating them. This CDR3 comprises 14 residues. The CDR3 region has the DNA TGTGCCAGCAGTCCCGACAGGCCGTCGGTAGGCTACACCTTC. Translation gives CASSPDRPSVGYTF.

This clonotype appeared many times. The rearrangement links TRBV7-2 to TRBJ2-2; D is undetermined. V lost 1 base and J 7 bases, leaving 16 bases between the germline ends. The germline CDR1 and CDR2 sequences are SGHTA and FQGNSA. The CDR3 length is 16 residues. The CDR3 DNA follows: TGTGCCAGCAGCTTAGGCTATGTTAGGAATGGCGGGGAGCTGTTTTTT. Its translation is CASSLGYVRNGGELFF.

The chain joins TRBV6-6 to TRBJ2-3; TRBD1 matches 7 bases. The CDR3 spans 17 residues. The V gene's germline CDR1 is MNHNY and CDR2 SVGAGI (reference sequence). V shed 2 bases, J shed 1 base, and the junction held 9 bases outside the gene matches. In DNA form, the CDR3 reads TGTGCCAGCAGTTACGATCGACAGGGATGGCGCACAGATACGCAGTATTTT. Its translation is CASSYDRQGWRTDTQYF.

J is TRBJ1-4 and V is TRBV2, with D hard to call. Germline CDR1 and CDR2: SNHLY and FYNNEI. The germline V and J ends were trimmed by 10 bases and 0 bases, with 15 bases remaining between them. The CDR3 spans 15 residues. The CDR3 spells CATVESRPTNEKLFF. CDR3 bases: TGTGCCACCGTTGAAAGTAGGCCAACTAATGAAAAACTGTTTTTT.

The J gene is TRBJ1-1, the V gene TRBV6-5; a weak D match, TRBD1 (6 bases). CDR1 is MNHEY, CDR2 SVGAGI, per germline. The CDR3 covers 15 residues. The ends were cut back, 5 bases at V and 1 base at J, with 14 bases in the middle. In nucleotides, the CDR3 is TGTGCCAGCAGTCATAGACAGGCGGGGAACACTGAAGCTTTCTTT. Translated: CASSHRQAGNTEAFF.

This clonotype was detected ten times or more. The gene calls are TRBV7-8 and TRBJ2-1; TRBD2 aligns across 9 bases. CDR3 length: 13 residues. V trimming: 11 bases; J trimming: 6 bases; junction bases outside the gene matches: 8. Germline lookup yields CDR1 SGHVS and CDR2 FQNEAQ. In DNA, the CDR3 is TGTGCCGGTCAAGCGGGGGGAATCAATGAGCAGTTCTTC. It codes for CAGQAGGINEQFF.

This clonotype was seen repeatedly, ten times or more. This chain joins TRBV7-2 and TRBJ2-1; 7 nucleotides align to TRBD2. Germline V gene sequence: CDR1 SGHTA, CDR2 FQGNSA. The CDR3 is made up of 13 amino acids. Losses at the gene ends were 11 bases for V and 1 base for J; bases not matched to a gene: 5. The CDR3 spells CASLGGSYNEQFF. The CDR3 nucleotides are TGTGCCTCCTTGGGGGGGTCCTACAATGAGCAGTTCTTC.